Listed below are T cell receptor beta chains from one sample, sequenced in a study of blood T cells in healthy people across ages. TCRdb called the 5' RACE reads again in MiXCR, with one record for every CDR3 protein. The data show about 630,000 distinct CDR3 sequences, roughly 21% seen once. Sequencing was performed on blood. These receptors were taken from a man in his sixties or seventies in good health. Each CDR3 is given with its conserved first and last residue. Fields, in order: clone size, D gene, V gene, J gene, CDR3 protein, CDR3 DNA. The D gene is left open where the match is weak. Size is stated for part of the rows, as once, few or many counts, or as a class when the clone is expanded.

clone size: few
D gene: TRBD2
V gene: TRBV9
J gene: TRBJ2-5
CDR3 protein: CASSGPGLVSTQYF
CDR3 DNA: TGTGCCAGCAGCGGGCCGGGACTAGTTTCGACCCAGTACTTC

clone size: few
D gene: TRBD2
V gene: TRBV4-1
J gene: TRBJ2-1
CDR3 protein: CASSQEELAYNEQFF
CDR3 DNA: TGCGCCAGCAGCCAAGAGGAACTAGCGTACAATGAGCAGTTCTTC

clone size: few
D gene: .
V gene: TRBV12-3/TRBV12-4
J gene: TRBJ1-4
CDR3 protein: CASSLGTWRTNEKLFF
CDR3 DNA: TGTGCCAGCAGTCTGGGGACGTGGAGGACTAATGAAAAACTGTTTTTT

clone size: .
D gene: TRBD1
V gene: TRBV6-5
J gene: TRBJ2-5
CDR3 protein: CASSYTGTGGGETQYF
CDR3 DNA: TGTGCCAGCAGTTATACCGGGACAGGGGGAGGGGAGACCCAGTACTTC

clone size: few
D gene: .
V gene: TRBV14
J gene: TRBJ2-6
CDR3 protein: CASSQDPFSGANVLTF
CDR3 DNA: TGTGCCAGCAGCCAAGATCCTTTCTCTGGGGCCAACGTCCTGACTTTC

clone size: .
D gene: .
V gene: TRBV10-3
J gene: TRBJ2-7
CDR3 protein: CAISEGGGLPYEQYF
CDR3 DNA: TGTGCCATCAGTGAGGGAGGGGGTCTTCCCTACGAGCAGTACTTC

clone size: .
D gene: .
V gene: TRBV7-8
J gene: TRBJ2-3
CDR3 protein: CASSSGYRTDTQYF
CDR3 DNA: TGTGCCAGCAGCTCGGGCTATCGCACAGATACGCAGTATTTT

clone size: few
D gene: TRBD1
V gene: TRBV6-2/TRBV6-3
J gene: TRBJ2-7
CDR3 protein: CASSSTGLPFYEQYF
CDR3 DNA: TGTGCCAGCAGTTCGACAGGGTTGCCTTTCTACGAGCAGTACTTC

clone size: few
D gene: .
V gene: TRBV28
J gene: TRBJ1-3
CDR3 protein: CASSPSGSSGNTIYF
CDR3 DNA: TGTGCCAGCAGCCCATCCGGGTCCTCTGGAAACACCATATATTTT

clone size: .
D gene: .
V gene: TRBV28
J gene: TRBJ2-7
CDR3 protein: CASSLMEPREQYF
CDR3 DNA: TGTGCCAGCAGTCTAATGGAGCCCAGGGAGCAGTACTTC

clone size: many
D gene: .
V gene: TRBV12-3/TRBV12-4
J gene: TRBJ1-2
CDR3 protein: CASSRRQDGYTF
CDR3 DNA: TGTGCCAGCAGCCGAAGACAGGATGGCTACACCTTC

clone size: few
D gene: TRBD2
V gene: TRBV29-1
J gene: TRBJ2-1
CDR3 protein: CSVDGSSGSYNEQFF
CDR3 DNA: TGCAGCGTTGATGGGTCTAGCGGTTCCTACAATGAGCAGTTCTTC

clone size: few
D gene: TRBD2
V gene: TRBV3-1
J gene: TRBJ2-1
CDR3 protein: CASSQRPGLDYNEQFF
CDR3 DNA: TGTGCCAGCAGCCAACGACCAGGACTAGACTACAATGAGCAGTTCTTC

clone size: few
D gene: .
V gene: TRBV4-3
J gene: TRBJ2-3
CDR3 protein: CASSQDDGGIGTDTQYF
CDR3 DNA: TGCGCCAGCAGCCAAGATGATGGCGGGATTGGCACAGATACGCAGTATTTT

clone size: many
D gene: .
V gene: TRBV7-2
J gene: TRBJ2-5
CDR3 protein: CASSTAGAETQYF
CDR3 DNA: TGTGCCAGCAGCACCGCAGGGGCAGAGACCCAGTACTTC

clone size: few
D gene: .
V gene: TRBV6-1
J gene: TRBJ2-4
CDR3 protein: CASSEQEARAKNIQYF
CDR3 DNA: TGTGCCAGCAGTGAACAGGAGGCCCGAGCCAAAAACATTCAGTACTTC

clone size: .
D gene: TRBD2
V gene: TRBV7-2
J gene: TRBJ2-3
CDR3 protein: CASSLSTSGPFRQGEQYF
CDR3 DNA: TGTGCCAGCAGCTTATCTACTAGCGGGCCCTTCCGACAAGGGGAGCAGTATTTT

clone size: .
D gene: TRBD2
V gene: TRBV29-1
J gene: TRBJ2-1
CDR3 protein: CTVIAGDPYNEQFF
CDR3 DNA: TGCACCGTTATAGCGGGAGACCCCTACAATGAGCAGTTCTTC

clone size: .
D gene: TRBD1
V gene: TRBV5-1
J gene: TRBJ2-3
CDR3 protein: CASSENRGSSTDTQYF
CDR3 DNA: TGCGCCAGCAGCGAAAACAGGGGGTCTAGCACAGATACGCAGTATTTT

clone size: .
D gene: TRBD1
V gene: TRBV6-4
J gene: TRBJ2-5
CDR3 protein: CASAGTGKETQYF
CDR3 DNA: TGTGCCAGCGCCGGGACAGGAAAAGAGACCCAGTACTTC

clone size: few
D gene: .
V gene: TRBV19
J gene: TRBJ2-1
CDR3 protein: CASSRRGQFF
CDR3 DNA: TGTGCCAGTAGTCGCCGAGGGCAGTTCTTC

clone size: .
D gene: TRBD2
V gene: TRBV20-1
J gene: TRBJ2-2
CDR3 protein: CSARALAGAPNTGELFF
CDR3 DNA: TGCAGTGCTAGAGCTCTAGCGGGAGCCCCGAACACCGGGGAGCTGTTTTTT

clone size: few
D gene: TRBD1
V gene: TRBV24-1
J gene: TRBJ2-7
CDR3 protein: CATSDPTGAEQYF
CDR3 DNA: TGTGCCACCAGTGATCCGACAGGGGCCGAGCAGTACTTC

clone size: few
D gene: .
V gene: TRBV3-1
J gene: TRBJ2-2
CDR3 protein: CASSQVGQTTGELFF
CDR3 DNA: TGTGCCAGCAGCCAAGTCGGACAGACCACCGGGGAGCTGTTTTTT

clone size: .
D gene: .
V gene: TRBV30
J gene: TRBJ2-7
CDR3 protein: CAWSAPYEQYF
CDR3 DNA: TGTGCCTGGAGTGCCCCCTACGAGCAGTACTTC

clone size: .
D gene: TRBD1
V gene: TRBV20-1
J gene: TRBJ2-7
CDR3 protein: CSASSGGKSDEQYF
CDR3 DNA: TGCAGTGCTAGTTCAGGGGGCAAATCGGACGAGCAGTACTTC

clone size: few
D gene: TRBD1
V gene: TRBV7-2
J gene: TRBJ2-1
CDR3 protein: CASSSGQGGEQFF
CDR3 DNA: TGTGCCAGCAGCTCTGGACAGGGTGGTGAGCAGTTCTTC

clone size: .
D gene: .
V gene: TRBV20-1
J gene: TRBJ1-5
CDR3 protein: CSAMPLTGSNQPQHF
CDR3 DNA: TGCAGTGCTATGCCCCTGACAGGTAGCAATCAGCCCCAGCATTTT

clone size: .
D gene: TRBD1
V gene: TRBV2
J gene: TRBJ2-7
CDR3 protein: CASKLGTGGNEQYF
CDR3 DNA: TGTGCCAGCAAGTTAGGGACAGGGGGGAACGAGCAGTACTTC

clone size: many
D gene: TRBD2
V gene: TRBV7-2
J gene: TRBJ2-5
CDR3 protein: CASSLAGLAALKETQYF
CDR3 DNA: TGTGCCAGCAGCTTAGCGGGACTAGCGGCCCTTAAAGAGACCCAGTACTTC

clone size: .
D gene: .
V gene: TRBV9
J gene: TRBJ2-7
CDR3 protein: CASSVGSNSGYEQYF
CDR3 DNA: TGTGCCAGCAGCGTAGGATCGAACTCGGGCTACGAGCAGTACTTC

clone size: .
D gene: TRBD1
V gene: TRBV6-2/TRBV6-3
J gene: TRBJ1-5
CDR3 protein: CASSYEQGRGWNQPQHF
CDR3 DNA: TGTGCCAGCAGTTACGAACAGGGGAGGGGTTGGAATCAGCCCCAGCATTTT

clone size: many
D gene: .
V gene: TRBV5-1
J gene: TRBJ2-3
CDR3 protein: CASSLRPTTDTQYF
CDR3 DNA: TGCGCCAGCAGCTTGAGGCCTACCACAGATACGCAGTATTTT

clone size: few
D gene: .
V gene: TRBV3-1
J gene: TRBJ2-7
CDR3 protein: CASSGTTYEQYF
CDR3 DNA: TGTGCCAGTTCTGGGACAACCTACGAGCAGTACTTC

clone size: few
D gene: .
V gene: TRBV9
J gene: TRBJ2-2
CDR3 protein: CASSVPDGAGTGELFF
CDR3 DNA: TGTGCCAGCAGCGTACCCGACGGGGCAGGCACCGGGGAGCTGTTTTTT

clone size: .
D gene: .
V gene: TRBV10-3
J gene: TRBJ1-3
CDR3 protein: CAISAGNTIYF
CDR3 DNA: TGTGCCATCAGTGCAGGAAACACCATATATTTT

clone size: few
D gene: .
V gene: TRBV5-1
J gene: TRBJ2-7
CDR3 protein: CASSLPTAYEQYF
CDR3 DNA: TGCGCCAGCAGCTTGCCGACGGCCTACGAGCAGTACTTC

clone size: .
D gene: TRBD2
V gene: TRBV5-1
J gene: TRBJ2-1
CDR3 protein: CASSYFGAGVGNEQFF
CDR3 DNA: TGCGCCAGCAGCTACTTCGGGGCGGGAGTAGGCAATGAGCAGTTCTTC

clone size: .
D gene: TRBD1
V gene: TRBV4-1
J gene: TRBJ1-4
CDR3 protein: CASSLTGTGVSEKLFF
CDR3 DNA: TGCGCCAGCAGCCTAACGGGGACAGGGGTGTCTGAAAAACTGTTTTTT

clone size: .
D gene: TRBD1
V gene: TRBV7-9
J gene: TRBJ1-1
CDR3 protein: CASSPIRTGRTEAFF
CDR3 DNA: TGTGCCAGCAGCCCAATTAGGACAGGGCGGACTGAAGCTTTCTTT

clone size: few
D gene: .
V gene: TRBV20-1
J gene: TRBJ1-3
CDR3 protein: CSARQVDGGNTIYF
CDR3 DNA: TGCAGTGCTAGACAGGTGGACGGTGGAAACACCATATATTTT

clone size: .
D gene: TRBD1
V gene: TRBV19
J gene: TRBJ1-1
CDR3 protein: CASTTFRTGADTEAFF
CDR3 DNA: TGTGCCAGTACCACATTTCGGACAGGGGCGGACACTGAAGCTTTCTTT

clone size: .
D gene: TRBD1
V gene: TRBV3-1
J gene: TRBJ1-1
CDR3 protein: CASSQRTGAEAFF
CDR3 DNA: TGTGCCAGCAGCCAGAGAACAGGGGCTGAAGCTTTCTTT

clone size: .
D gene: TRBD2
V gene: TRBV20-1
J gene: TRBJ2-1
CDR3 protein: CSARFPSGRVNEQFF
CDR3 DNA: TGCAGTGCTAGATTCCCAAGCGGGAGGGTTAATGAGCAGTTCTTC

clone size: .
D gene: TRBD1
V gene: TRBV5-1
J gene: TRBJ2-7
CDR3 protein: CASSLFEGTGSHEQYF
CDR3 DNA: TGCGCCAGCAGCTTGTTTGAAGGGACAGGGAGCCACGAGCAGTACTTC

clone size: few
D gene: .
V gene: TRBV6-1
J gene: TRBJ1-6
CDR3 protein: CASSEALRQGFNSPLHF
CDR3 DNA: TGTGCCAGCAGTGAAGCGCTTCGGCAGGGGTTTAATTCACCCCTCCACTTT

clone size: .
D gene: TRBD2
V gene: TRBV7-8
J gene: TRBJ2-1
CDR3 protein: CTSSNRGRGLAGYNEQFF
CDR3 DNA: TGTACCAGCAGCAACAGGGGACGGGGACTAGCGGGCTACAATGAGCAGTTCTTC

clone size: .
D gene: .
V gene: TRBV5-1
J gene: TRBJ2-5
CDR3 protein: CASSLQGEYQETQYF
CDR3 DNA: TGCGCCAGCAGCTTGCAAGGGGAGTACCAAGAGACCCAGTACTTC

clone size: many
D gene: TRBD1
V gene: TRBV3-1
J gene: TRBJ2-3
CDR3 protein: CASSRRDRGTDTQYF
CDR3 DNA: TGTGCCAGCAGCCGCCGGGACAGAGGCACAGATACGCAGTATTTT

clone size: .
D gene: .
V gene: TRBV11-2
J gene: TRBJ2-5
CDR3 protein: CASSRTMGAQETQYF
CDR3 DNA: TGTGCCAGCAGCCGGACTATGGGAGCTCAGGAGACCCAGTACTTC